This T cell receptor (beta chain) was documented in a study of cytomegalovirus exposure and HLA in healthy donors. General study results and limits: As confirmed in vitro, a few CMV-associated chains were specific for CMV antigens. The majority of TCR sequences were rare, yet some public TCRs appeared in many donors.

Regarding this clone: The target antigen is unknown.

The donors were in the approximately 130-subject validation cohort, distinct from the approximately 670-subject first cohort. The germline gives CDR1 SGHRS, CDR2 YFSETQ. Between the trimmed V and J ends, which lost 0 bases and 1 base, there was a span of 7 bases. The length of the CDR3 is 14 residues. Data came from immunoSEQ multiplex PCR; TCRdb stores just in-frame clones and leaves some out. The sample shows a few hundred thousand clones, 87% of them seen only once. This sequence joins TRBV5-1 and TRBJ1-1; D unresolved. The receptor was isolated from a man between 18 and 35 years old in good health and CMV-seropositive. The specimen was PBMCs. The CDR3 nucleotides are TGCGCCAGCAGCTTGGGGGTCAGGAACACTGAAGCTTTCTTT. It codes for CASSLGVRNTEAFF.